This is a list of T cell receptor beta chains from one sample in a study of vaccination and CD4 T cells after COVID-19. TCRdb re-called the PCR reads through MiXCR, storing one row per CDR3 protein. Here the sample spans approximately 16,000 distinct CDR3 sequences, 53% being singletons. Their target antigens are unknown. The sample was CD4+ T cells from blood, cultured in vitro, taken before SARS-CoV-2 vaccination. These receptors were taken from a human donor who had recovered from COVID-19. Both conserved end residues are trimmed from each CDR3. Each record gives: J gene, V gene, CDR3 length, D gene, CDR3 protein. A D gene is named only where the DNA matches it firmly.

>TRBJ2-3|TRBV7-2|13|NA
ASSLGSPMGGQQY
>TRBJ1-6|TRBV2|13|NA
ASRETGTPYSPLH
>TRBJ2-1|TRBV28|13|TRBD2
ASSPPGGGFPEQF
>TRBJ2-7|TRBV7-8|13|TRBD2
ASSLGGRSFYEQY
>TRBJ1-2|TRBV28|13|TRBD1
ASSLSQDRGDGYT
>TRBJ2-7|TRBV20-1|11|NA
SASSTGGYEQY
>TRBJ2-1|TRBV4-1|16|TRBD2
ASSNGLAGAISYNEQF
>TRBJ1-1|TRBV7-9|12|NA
ASSPRTGMGEAF
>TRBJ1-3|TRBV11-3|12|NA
ASSYGGPGNTIY
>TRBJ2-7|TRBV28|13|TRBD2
ASSPLVLAGGEQY
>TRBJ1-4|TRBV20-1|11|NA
SGLQPPGEKLF
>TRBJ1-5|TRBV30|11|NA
AWSTDSNQPQH
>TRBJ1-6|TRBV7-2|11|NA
ASSPTGNSPLH
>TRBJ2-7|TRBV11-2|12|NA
ASSLELKGSEQY
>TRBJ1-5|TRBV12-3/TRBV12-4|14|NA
ASSYGGAGANQPQH
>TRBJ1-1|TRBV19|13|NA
ASSISGSRPTEAF